A single sample gave rise to the 32 T cell receptor beta chains below, sequenced in a study of blood T cell repertoires in COVID-19. Clones were read by immunoSEQ multiplex PCR, and TCRdb kept only the in-frame ones, dropping some. The table lists around 290,000 clones, about 89% of them singletons, with approximately 4.2% in the top ten. Sequences were obtained from peripheral blood. All receptors derive from a man aged 40-50 years with acute or convalescent COVID-19.

CDR3 bases: TGCGCCAGCAGCTTGGGGAGGGGAGGGGATACGCAGTATTTT. Protein: CASSLGRGGDTQYF. The V gene is TRBV5-1, the J gene TRBJ2-3; 7 bases line up with TRBD2. This CDR3 comprises 14 residues. Trimming cost V 0 bases and J 6 bases; bases outside gene matches: 4. Germline V gene sequence: CDR1 SGHRS, CDR2 YFSETQ.

The chain recombines TRBV5-1 with TRBJ1-1, with D unresolved. The V gene's germline CDR1 is SGHRS and CDR2 YFSETQ. The CDR3 is made up of 15 amino acids. V gave up 1 base and J gave up 3 bases, with 13 bases separating them. CDR3 DNA sequence: TGCGCCAGCAGCTTGTTTGCGTGGGAGGACACTGAAGCTTTCTTT. It yields the protein CASSLFAWEDTEAFF. Looking up the rest from reference TRBV5-1 and TRBJ1-1 gives the full variable domain: KAGVTQTPRYLIKTRGQQVTLSCSPISGHRSVSWYQQTPGQGLQFLFEYFSETQRNKGNFPGRFSGRQFSNSRSEMNVSTLELGDSALYLCASSLFAWEDTEAFFGQGTRLTVV.

This clone appeared once. Distinct nucleotide sequences in the sample also encode this CDR3. The chain's CDR3 is CASTRQGYGYTF. DNA for the CDR3: TGTGCCAGCACAAGGCAGGGCTATGGCTACACCTTC. The V call is TRBV6-5, the J call TRBJ1-2, with a weak D call TRBD1 (5 bases). The V and J ends lost 7 bases and 4 bases respectively, with 10 bases between them. This CDR3 region has 12 residues. In germline, CDR1 is MNHEY, CDR2 SVGAGI.

The V call is TRBV2, the J call TRBJ2-7; the match to TRBD1 covers 7 bases. CDR3 length: 13 residues. The germline V gene has CDR1 SNHLY and CDR2 FYNNEI. V was clipped by 8 bases and J by 0 bases; unmatched bases: 4. CDR3: CASLQGFSYEQYF. The DNA of the CDR3 is TGTGCCAGCCTACAGGGGTTCTCCTACGAGCAGTACTTC.

J is TRBJ2-1 and V is TRBV3-1 (or the pseudogene TRBV3-2); D is undetermined. CDR1 is LGHDT, CDR2 YNNKEL, per germline (reference sequence). CDR3 length: 16 residues. V was shortened by 2 bases and J by 9 bases, with 20 bases between the two germline ends. CDR3 bases: TGTGCCAGCAGCCAACCCTACCAACCCCGACTCAGTGAGCAGTTCTTC. This gives the protein CASSQPYQPRLSEQFF.

V gene TRBV28 combines with J gene TRBJ1-5; TRBD1 matches at 10 bases. Germline trimming cut 6 bases from V and 0 bases from J; bases unmatched to any gene: 8. This CDR3 has 17 residues. Germline CDR1 is MDHEN and CDR2 is SYDVKM. Here the CDR3 DNA reads TGTGCCAGCAGGTCCGGGACAGGGGTCTATAGCAATCAGCCCCAGCATTTT. Its protein product is CASRSGTGVYSNQPQHF.

The chain combines TRBV6-5 with TRBJ1-1; D is ambiguous. CDR3 length: 13 amino acids. Trimming shortened V by 4 bases and J by 8 bases, and 14 bases separated the two germline ends. CDR1 MNHEY and CDR2 SVGAGI come from the germline V gene. CDR3 region: CASSLEGRYEAFF. CDR3 bases: TGTGCCAGCAGTTTAGAGGGAAGATACGAAGCTTTCTTT.

The count of this clone is one. The chain couples TRBV5-1 to TRBJ1-1; TRBD1 might be the D (5 bases). V shed 0 bases and J shed 7 bases, with 10 bases lying between them. The CDR3 covers 13 residues. Germline-derived CDR1 and CDR2 are SGHRS and YFSETQ. The CDR3 bases are TGCGCCAGCAGCTTGGATATGACAGTTGAAGCTTTCTTT. It yields the protein CASSLDMTVEAFF. The variable domain in full, completed from reference TRBV5-1 and TRBJ1-1, reads KAGVTQTPRYLIKTRGQQVTLSCSPISGHRSVSWYQQTPGQGLQFLFEYFSETQRNKGNFPGRFSGRQFSNSRSEMNVSTLELGDSALYLCASSLDMTVEAFFGQGTRLTVV.

This chain joins TRBV11-2 and TRBJ2-3; D call uncertain. The CDR3 sequence is 12 residues long. The V end lost 2 bases, the J end lost 2 bases, and 2 bases lay between the germline ends. Germline values: CDR1 SGHAT, CDR2 FQNNGV. DNA for the CDR3: TGTGCCAGCAGCTTATACACAGATACGCAGTATTTT. This translates into CASSLYTDTQYF.

The V call is TRBV10-3, the J call TRBJ1-1; D is perhaps TRBD1 (6 bases). The CDR3 is 14 amino acids. Trimming took off 6 bases at V and 2 bases at J, with 13 bases between the two ends. In germline, CDR1 is ENHRY, CDR2 SYGVKD. The CDR3 sequence is CAIRPQGGNTEAFF. DNA for the CDR3: TGTGCCATCAGGCCACAGGGTGGAAACACTGAAGCTTTCTTT.

The rearrangement uses TRBV5-1 and TRBJ1-1; D is perhaps TRBD1 (5 bases). The CDR3 has 14 amino acids. Trimming removed 4 bases from V and 6 bases from J, with 16 bases in between. CDR1 is SGHRS, CDR2 YFSETQ, per germline. The DNA of the CDR3 is TGCGCCAGCAGCGCGAACCCGACCAGGGCTGAAGCTTTCTTT. Its translation: CASSANPTRAEAFF.

This clone was detected a few times. This sequence joins TRBV28 and TRBJ1-2; TRBD1 is a possible D gene (5 bases). V gave up 7 bases and J gave up 4 bases, with 13 bases separating them. The CDR3 runs to 13 residues. Per germline, CDR1 MDHEN and CDR2 SYDVKM. The chain's CDR3 is CASTLRGSYGYTF. The CDR3 DNA reads as TGTGCCAGCACGCTGCGGGGGTCCTATGGCTACACCTTC.

The genes are TRBV2 and TRBJ2-3; 7 bases align to TRBD1. Germline-derived CDR1 and CDR2 are SNHLY and FYNNEI. CDR3 size: 13 residues. The V gene end was trimmed by 5 bases and the J gene end by 5 bases; junction bases not matched to a gene: 4. DNA of the CDR3: TGTGCCAGCAGTTGGGGGACAGAAGATACGCAGTATTTT. Protein sequence: CASSWGTEDTQYF.

This sequence joins TRBV7-9 and TRBJ1-2, with 7 bases aligning to TRBD1. The J segment lost 8 bases and the V segment lost 3 bases, leaving 3 bases of the junction unmatched. The CDR3 is made up of 12 amino acids. The germline gives CDR1 SEHNR, CDR2 FQNEAQ (reference sequence). In DNA form, the CDR3 reads TGTGCCAGCAGCTTTACAGGGGAAGGCTACACCTTC. This translates into CASSFTGEGYTF.

V and J are TRBV5-4 and TRBJ2-3, with 11 bases aligning to TRBD2. V gave up 10 bases and J gave up 1 base; unmatched junction bases: 11. This CDR3 has 16 amino acids. The germline gives CDR1 SGHNT, CDR2 YYREEE (reference sequence). CDR3 sequence (DNA): TGTGCCTCGAAGCTAGCGGGGGGTTCAGGCACAGATACGCAGTATTTT. Protein product: CASKLAGGSGTDTQYF.

The rearrangement links TRBV18 to TRBJ1-4; unclear D gene. Trimming cost V 4 bases and J 7 bases, with 19 bases left between them. The CDR3 covers 16 residues. Germline CDR1 reads KGHSH; CDR2 reads LQKENI. For the CDR3, the DNA is TGTGCCAGCTCACTAAAGGACGCGGGCAACGGTGAAAAACTGTTTTTT. Protein product: CASSLKDAGNGEKLFF.

The chain recombines TRBV3-1 (or the pseudogene TRBV3-2) with TRBJ1-1; perhaps TRBD1 as D (5 bases). V gave up 6 bases and J gave up 4 bases, with 15 bases separating them. CDR1 and CDR2 from the germline V gene are LGHDT and YNNKEL (reference sequence). The CDR3 spans 14 residues. The CDR3 protein is CASSLYPQGTEAFF. The CDR3 coding sequence is TGTGCCAGCAGTTTATACCCTCAGGGCACTGAAGCTTTCTTT.

The chain has TRBV12-5 and TRBJ1-4; weak D call: TRBD1 (6 bases). V lost 4 bases, J lost 7 bases, and 13 bases lay in between. The CDR3 runs to 14 residues. CDR1 is LGHNT and CDR2 is FRNRAP in the germline V gene. This CDR3 reads CASGSLQGPEKLFF. The CDR3 DNA sequence: TGTGCTAGTGGTTCGTTACAGGGCCCTGAAAAACTGTTTTTT.

This chain links TRBV29-1 with TRBJ2-1; 8 bases are a match to TRBD2. The V segment lost 3 bases and the J segment 1 base; nucleotides outside the gene matches: 5. The CDR3 runs 15 residues. Per the germline V gene, CDR1 is SQVTM and CDR2 is ANQGSEA. DNA for the CDR3: TGCAGCGTTGAGAGGCGGGGGGTTTCCTACAATGAGCAGTTCTTC. It translates to CSVERRGVSYNEQFF.

This clone was counted a few times. The chain links TRBV5-1 to TRBJ1-5, with 11 bases aligning to TRBD1. J gave up 5 bases and V 0 bases, and 1 base lay outside the gene matches. Germline V gives CDR1 SGHRS, CDR2 YFSETQ. The CDR3 length is 15 residues. The CDR3 bases are TGCGCCAGCAGCTTGGGGACAGGGGGCGATCAGCCCCAGCATTTT. Residues: CASSLGTGGDQPQHF.

V is TRBV10-3 and J is TRBJ2-7; D not resolved. The CDR3 has 13 residues. Per germline, CDR1 ENHRY and CDR2 SYGVKD. V gave up 0 bases and J gave up 2 bases, with 5 bases separating them. The CDR3 loop reads CAISESATYEQYF. The CDR3 nucleotides are TGTGCCATCAGTGAGTCTGCGACCTACGAGCAGTACTTC.

V and J are TRBV24-1 and TRBJ2-1; 8 nucleotides align to TRBD1. The germline V gene has CDR1 KGHDR and CDR2 SFDVKD. V shed 3 bases, J shed 4 bases, and the junction held 4 bases outside the gene matches. The CDR3 runs to 15 residues. The CDR3 reads CATSDPRTGYNEQFF. CDR3 sequence (DNA): TGTGCCACCAGTGATCCAAGGACAGGGTACAATGAGCAGTTCTTC.

V usage is TRBV12-5 and J usage is TRBJ2-7; D is unclear. This CDR3 has 15 residues. In germline, CDR1 is LGHNT, CDR2 FRNRAP. V lost 0 bases, J lost 3 bases, and 12 bases lay in between. CDR3 protein: CASGLVVASFYEQYF. CDR3 nucleotides: TGTGCTAGTGGTTTGGTAGTGGCATCCTTCTACGAGCAGTACTTC.

V usage is TRBV2 and J usage is TRBJ1-1; 7 nucleotides line up with TRBD1. Germline lookup yields CDR1 SNHLY and CDR2 FYNNEI. The CDR3 sequence is 13 residues long. V shed 5 bases and J 10 bases; nucleotides not matched to a gene: 10. The CDR3 DNA follows: TGTGCCAGCAGTAGCCCAGGACAGGCGGGAGCTTTCTTT. Protein: CASSSPGQAGAFF.

This chain joins TRBV3-1 (or the pseudogene TRBV3-2) and TRBJ1-6, with 9 positions matching TRBD1. V was pared by 0 bases and J by 6 bases, with 3 bases of the junction left unmatched. From germline, CDR1 is LGHDT and CDR2 YNNKEL (reference sequence). The length of the CDR3 is 16 residues. The CDR3 region is CASSQDPGQGNSPLHF. The CDR3 DNA is TGTGCCAGCAGCCAAGATCCGGGACAGGGTAATTCACCCCTCCACTTT.

The rearrangement joins TRBV12-3 or TRBV12-4 to TRBJ1-2; D might be TRBD1 (5 bases). The CDR3 covers 13 residues. Trimming took off 5 bases at V and 4 bases at J, with 11 bases between the two ends. The CDR3 sequence is CASSPRQSYGYTF. CDR3 coding DNA: TGTGCCAGCAGTCCTCGACAGTCCTATGGCTACACCTTC.

The V call is TRBV27, the J call TRBJ1-2; maybe TRBD1 (6 bases). CDR1 MNHEY and CDR2 SMNVEV come from the germline V gene (reference sequence). This CDR3 has 15 amino acids. Trimming took 0 bases from V and 4 from J, leaving 12 bases between them. The CDR3: CASSLSPAGVYGYTF. The CDR3 bases are TGTGCCAGCAGTTTATCCCCCGCAGGGGTCTATGGCTACACCTTC.

J is TRBJ1-2 and V is TRBV19; D gene unclear. Trimming removed 0 bases from V and 5 bases from J, with 7 bases in between. Germline CDR1 and CDR2: LNHDA and SQIVND (reference sequence). There are 13 residues in the CDR3. CDR3 coding DNA: TGTGCCAGTAGTATAGATCGGAGTTATGGCTACACCTTC. It specifies CASSIDRSYGYTF.

CDR3 amino acids: CASSSHSPLHF. CDR3 DNA sequence: TGTGCCAGCAGCTCTCATTCACCCCTCCACTTT. The chain uses TRBV2 and TRBJ1-6; D gene unclear. This CDR3 has 11 amino acids. V lost 6 bases and J 8 bases, leaving 5 bases between the germline ends. Germline CDR1 is SNHLY and CDR2 is FYNNEI. The full variable domain, its missing parts supplied by reference TRBV2 and TRBJ1-6, is EPEVTQTPSHQVTQMGQEVILRCVPISNHLYFYWYRQILGQKVEFLVSFYNNEISEKSEIFDDQFSVERPDGSNFTLKIRSTKLEDSAMYFCASSSHSPLHFGNGTRLTVT.

V is TRBV11-2 and J is TRBJ2-3, with 9 nucleotides matching TRBD1. The V segment lost 1 base and the J segment 3 bases; nucleotides outside the gene matches: 2. Germline CDR1 reads SGHAT; CDR2 reads FQNNGV. The CDR3 has 15 amino acids. Here the CDR3 DNA reads TGTGCCAGCAGCTTAGGGACAGGGGAAACAGATACGCAGTATTTT. It encodes CASSLGTGETDTQYF.

V is TRBV24-1 and J is TRBJ1-1; D perhaps matches TRBD1 (6 bases). Per the germline V gene, CDR1 is KGHDR and CDR2 is SFDVKD. This CDR3 comprises 15 residues. V was cut by 5 bases and J by 1 base, with 13 bases left in between. This chain's CDR3 is CATSVSDRPNTEAFF. The CDR3 region has the DNA TGTGCCACCAGTGTCTCAGACAGGCCGAACACTGAAGCTTTCTTT.

The chain carries TRBV7-8 and TRBJ1-1; 7 bases are a match to TRBD1. This CDR3 has 15 amino acids. Germline values: CDR1 SGHVS, CDR2 FQNEAQ. J gave up 3 bases and V 1 base, and 5 bases lay outside the gene matches. The CDR3 reads CASSLEGGWDTEAFF. The DNA for the CDR3 is TGTGCCAGCAGCTTAGAAGGGGGCTGGGACACTGAAGCTTTCTTT.